This T cell receptor (beta chain) appears in the sequencing data of a study of control samples from healthy donors and cancer patients. Only in-frame clones appear in the TCRdb table, and some are missing; sequencing was by immunoSEQ multiplex PCR. Counted here are 110,000 or so clones, 90% occurring once; the ten biggest clones make up about 4.2%. This CDR3 comprises 13 residues. With V trimmed by 5 bases and J by 1 base, 1 base remained unmatched. In germline, CDR1 is SGHNT, CDR2 YYREEE (reference sequence). V and J are TRBV5-4 and TRBJ1-1, with 8 bases identical to TRBD1. This clonotype was sampled from a human donor in good health. The donor label of this sample is uncertain. Input material: blood. The CDR3 nucleotides read TGTGCCAGCAGGGACAGGGCGAACACTGAAGCTTTCTTT. Translating it yields CASRDRANTEAFF. Looking up the rest from reference TRBV5-4 and TRBJ1-1 gives the full variable domain: ETGVTQSPTHLIKTRGQQVTLRCSSQSGHNTVSWYQQALGQGPQFIFQYYREEENGRGNFPPRFSGLQFPNYSSELNVNALELDDSALYLCASRDRANTEAFFGQGTRLTVV.